The entry that follows covers one T cell receptor beta chain sequence. Its target is unknown. This specimen comes from a study of shared clonotypes between healthy human individuals. Turning to the study itself: There were three CD4 naive, three CD4 memory, two CD8 naive and one CD8 memory plates per donor.

Findings of the study overall: Across subsets, estimated richness was generally greater for naive than for memory populations.

This CDR3 is 13 amino acids long. Germline CDR1 SGHRS, CDR2 YFSETQ. Trimming removed 7 bases from V and 6 bases from J, with 15 bases in between. Clones were read by immunoSEQ multiplex PCR, and TCRdb kept only the in-frame ones, dropping some. The data contain roughly 1.4 million clones, approximately 98.5% of them singletons. Partitioning of CD4+ cells yielded a CD45RA+ naive subset and a CD45RA-negative memory subset. V usage is TRBV5-1 and J usage is TRBJ2-3; no definite D call. The sequence came from a man aged 25-45 years in good health. Sequenced: naive CD4+ T cells sorted from blood. Subset denoted: CD45RA+ positively selected. The CDR3 DNA follows: TGCGCCAGCCGAGAATTTGAGAGTGATACGCAGTATTTT. Encoded protein: CASREFESDTQYF.